The 14 T cell receptor beta chains reported below all come from one sample, sequenced in a study of T cell clones after liver transplantation. Data came from immunoSEQ multiplex PCR; TCRdb stores just in-frame clones and leaves some out. The table has 45,000 to 60,000 clones, approximately 87% seen once; the top ten hold roughly 14%. Sequencing used CD8+ T cells from blood, obtained 12 months after liver transplant. Receptors originate from a human patient who received a liver transplant. The T cells may come from the graft donor.

This chain links TRBV19 with TRBJ2-1; D might be TRBD2 (6 bases). Germline CDR1 reads LNHDA; CDR2 reads SQIVND (reference sequence). The CDR3 runs 16 residues. Trimming removed 5 bases from V and 0 bases from J, with 14 bases in between. The CDR3 protein is CASSPLGGSSYNEQFF. For the CDR3, the DNA is TGTGCCAGTAGTCCCCTGGGGGGAAGCTCCTACAATGAGCAGTTCTTC.

The chain joins TRBV7-8 to TRBJ2-7; D tentatively reads TRBD1 or TRBD2 (5 bases each). CDR1 is SGHVS and CDR2 is FQNEAQ in the germline V gene. The CDR3 is 12 residues long. Trimming stripped 7 bases from V and 2 bases from J, with 9 bases between. CDR3 in amino acids: CASTGGTYEQYF. The CDR3 coding sequence is TGTGCCAGCACTGGGGGAACCTACGAGCAGTACTTC.

The chain recombines TRBV7-2 with TRBJ1-2; the D is unclear. Germline V gives CDR1 SGHTA, CDR2 FQGNSA. V was cut by 1 base and J by 4 bases, with 16 bases left in between. The CDR3 contains 16 residues. CDR3 loop: CASSLDLSAGPYGYTF. In DNA form, the CDR3 reads TGTGCCAGCAGCTTAGATTTGTCGGCAGGACCCTATGGCTACACCTTC.

The chain recombines TRBV2 with TRBJ1-3; 7 nucleotides align to TRBD1. The germline CDR1 and CDR2 sequences are SNHLY and FYNNEI. The CDR3 consists of 15 residues. With 6 bases clipped from V and 4 bases from J, the junction kept 9 bases outside the gene matches. The CDR3 bases are TGTGCCAGCAGCTCCAGGGGGTTCGCGGGAAACACCATATATTTT. Its translation: CASSSRGFAGNTIYF.

Only a few counts were recorded for this clone. The chain joins TRBV27 to TRBJ2-7, with D possibly TRBD2 on 6 matching bases. V was cut by 5 bases and J by 4 bases, with 15 bases left in between. This CDR3 is 14 amino acids long. From germline, CDR1 is MNHEY and CDR2 SMNVEV (reference sequence). As DNA, the CDR3 is TGTGCCAGCAGTCCACCAGGGACTTCGTACGAGCAGTACTTC. Amino acid sequence: CASSPPGTSYEQYF.

The chain couples TRBV9 to TRBJ2-1; D is possibly TRBD1 or TRBD2 (5 bases each). Germline lookup yields CDR1 SGDLS and CDR2 YYNGEE. The CDR3 is 14 amino acids. V gave up 6 bases and J gave up 2 bases, with 12 bases separating them. CDR3 sequence: CASTEGTTYNEQFF. The DNA for the CDR3 is TGTGCCAGCACCGAGGGGACCACCTACAATGAGCAGTTCTTC.

CDR3 loop: CATSRSPTGVDTEAFF. The CDR3 DNA sequence: TGTGCCACCAGCAGATCTCCGACAGGGGTGGATACTGAAGCTTTCTTT. This chain links TRBV15 with TRBJ1-1, with 8 nucleotides matching TRBD1. CDR1 and CDR2 (germline): LNHNV, YYDKDF (reference sequence). The CDR3 contains 16 residues. V was clipped by 2 bases and J by 5 bases; unmatched bases: 10.

V and J are TRBV6-6 and TRBJ1-5; 7 bases are shared with TRBD1. This CDR3 is 14 amino acids long. Germline V CDR1 and CDR2: MNHNY, SVGAGI (reference sequence). The V gene end was trimmed by 10 bases and the J gene end by 4 bases; junction bases not matched to a gene: 10. DNA for the CDR3: TGTGCCACGGAGGAGGGACAGCTAAATCAGCCCCAGCATTTT. This encodes CATEEGQLNQPQHF.

This clone was counted once. This CDR3 is CASSPFAGEETQYF. The CDR3 coding sequence is TGTGCCAGCAGCCCCTTCGCGGGAGAGGAGACCCAGTACTTC. J is TRBJ2-5 and V is TRBV9; the match to TRBD2 covers 7 bases. Germline V gene sequence: CDR1 SGDLS, CDR2 YYNGEE. V shed 4 bases, J shed 5 bases, and the junction held 8 bases outside the gene matches. There are 14 residues in the CDR3.

The rearrangement uses TRBV28 and TRBJ1-1, with D hard to call. CDR3 length equals 14 residues. Germline values: CDR1 MDHEN, CDR2 SYDVKM. Trimming took 4 bases from V and 0 from J, leaving 9 bases between them. The CDR3: CASSWEAMNTEAFF. CDR3 sequence (DNA): TGTGCCAGCAGTTGGGAGGCCATGAACACTGAAGCTTTCTTT. The complete variable domain, with remaining parts taken from reference TRBV28 and TRBJ1-1, reads DVKVTQSSRYLVKRTGEKVFLECVQDMDHENMFWYRQDPGLGLRLIYFSYDVKMKEKGDIPEGYSVSREKKERFSLILESASTNQTSMYLCASSWEAMNTEAFFGQGTRLTVV.

In its sample, this clone was seen once. The chain uses TRBV21-1 and TRBJ1-1. TRBV21-1 is flagged as a pseudogene. This CDR3 spans 14 amino acids. The CDR3, as DNA: TGTGCCAGCAGCAAAGCGGGAGGGAACACTGAAGCTTTCTTT. Its translation: CASSKAGGNTEAFF.

This chain connects TRBV2 to TRBJ1-2; D is perhaps TRBD1 (6 bases). This CDR3 spans 14 amino acids. CDR1 is SNHLY, CDR2 FYNNEI, per germline. Trimming stripped 5 bases from V and 2 bases from J, with 12 bases between. CDR3 DNA: TGTGCCAGCAGTCCGACAGGCGGCAACTATGGCTACACCTTC. Its protein product is CASSPTGGNYGYTF.

This chain connects TRBV5-1 to TRBJ2-1, with D possibly matching TRBD1 (6 bases). This CDR3 has 19 amino acids. Trimming stripped 3 bases from V and 5 bases from J, with 27 bases between. CDR1 is SGHRS, CDR2 YFSETQ, per germline. CDR3 nucleotide sequence: TGCGCCAGCAGCTCCTGGACCACGGACAGCACTCTGAAGCACAATGAGCAGTTCTTC. Amino acid sequence: CASSSWTTDSTLKHNEQFF.

The chain employs TRBV18 and TRBJ2-5; 10 bases agree with TRBD1. Per the germline V gene, CDR1 is KGHSH and CDR2 is LQKENI. The CDR3 length is 16 residues. Trimming took 5 bases from V and 5 from J; bases not matched to a gene: 11. The CDR3 bases are TGTGCCAGCTCATGTGTAGACAGGGGGCCGCGGGAGACCCAGTACTTC. This codes for CASSCVDRGPRETQYF.